This TCR beta chain was found in a study of blood T cell repertoires in COVID-19. Study overall: Samples taken during acute and convalescent COVID-19 were collected in the United States, Italy and Spain. Sources were T cells, B-cell-depleted T cells, or PBMCs; the material itself was cDNA or gDNA.

The CDR3 has 14 residues. In germline, CDR1 is LNHDA, CDR2 SQIVND (reference sequence). Trimming took off 2 bases at V and 4 bases at J, with 11 bases between the two ends. In the source study's methods: Reference gene primer amplification in the assay estimated nucleated cell counts. Libraries were prepared by immunoSEQ multiplex PCR; TCRdb keeps only in-frame clonotypes and omits some of them. V and J calls and clone size are those listed in that table; D and trimming were worked out from the DNA. Of 150,000 to 200,000 clones listed, around nine tenths are singletons. The sequenced sample was peripheral blood. V and J are TRBV19 and TRBJ1-1; weak D call: TRBD1 (5 bases). The TCR originated in a man aged 35 to 55 with active or convalescent COVID-19. The CDR3 region is CASSIQGRATEAFF. The CDR3 coding sequence is TGTGCCAGTAGTATACAGGGAAGGGCCACTGAAGCTTTCTTT. The whole variable domain, remainder taken from reference TRBV19 and TRBJ1-1, is DGGITQSPKYLFRKEGQNVTLSCEQNLNHDAMYWYRQDPGQGLRLIYYSQIVNDFQKGDIAEGYSVSREKKESFPLTVTSAQKNPTAFYLCASSIQGRATEAFFGQGTRLTVV.